Presented here are 17 T cell receptor beta chains from one specimen sequenced in a study of PD-L1 blockade in urothelial cancer. Time point specified: peripheral blood 6 weeks after treatment start. Here immunoSEQ multiplex PCR was the method, and the copy in TCRdb shows in-frame clones only, minus some. The sample has 20,000 to 25,000 clones; under 95% are singletons. This specimen was PBMCs, taken around atezolizumab (anti-PD-L1) treatment. All receptors derive from a woman aged 60-70 years with urothelial cancer.

The chain carries TRBV29-1 and TRBJ2-7; 8 bases match TRBD2. V lost 0 bases to trimming and J lost 4 bases; unmatched junction nucleotides: 11. CDR3 length: 16 amino acids. Germline-derived CDR1 and CDR2 are SQVTM and ANQGSEA. The CDR3 region has the DNA TGCAGCGTTGAAGATCGGGCCCGCGGGAGGATTTACGAGCAGTACTTC. It yields the protein CSVEDRARGRIYEQYF.

This chain links TRBV6-5 with TRBJ1-5, with D uncertain. V was trimmed by 2 bases and J by 9 bases, leaving 17 bases between them. Germline CDR1 is MNHEY and CDR2 is SVGAGI. The CDR3 covers 15 residues. The CDR3 spells CASSYGQGKESPQHF. DNA of the CDR3: TGTGCCAGCAGTTACGGGCAAGGAAAGGAATCGCCCCAGCATTTT.

This chain uses TRBV4-3 with TRBJ1-3; maybe TRBD1 (6 bases). V was trimmed by 0 bases and J by 7 bases, leaving 13 bases between them. The germline V gene encodes CDR1 LGHNA and CDR2 YSLEER. The CDR3 is 15 amino acids. This chain's CDR3 is CASSQDRGLQNTIYF. CDR3 nucleotides: TGCGCCAGCAGCCAAGACAGGGGCCTCCAGAACACCATATATTTT.

The V call is TRBV30, the J call TRBJ2-7; no firm D call. The germline V and J ends were trimmed by 0 bases and 2 bases, with 11 bases remaining between them. Per germline, CDR1 GTSNPN and CDR2 SVGIG (reference sequence). The CDR3 runs to 14 residues. The CDR3 loop is CAWSVPQAAYEQYF. In nucleotides, the CDR3 is TGTGCCTGGAGTGTACCCCAGGCTGCCTACGAGCAGTACTTC.

The J gene is TRBJ1-2, the V gene TRBV19; D gene unclear. V was pared by 3 bases and J by 4 bases, with 9 bases between. CDR3 length: 13 residues. Germline-derived CDR1 and CDR2 are LNHDA and SQIVND (reference sequence). CDR3 coding DNA: TGTGCCAGTAGTATTGGCCCGGGCTATGGCTACACCTTC. Translation: CASSIGPGYGYTF.

This clone was detected only a few times. V and J are TRBV4-1 and TRBJ1-6, with 8 bases identical to TRBD1. CDR3 length: 18 amino acids. Germline-derived CDR1 and CDR2 are MGHRA and YSYEKL. V was pared by 0 bases and J by 7 bases, with 11 bases of the junction left unmatched. CDR3 region: CASSQDRDRGQQNSPLHF. CDR3 DNA: TGCGCCAGCAGCCAAGATCGAGACAGGGGTCAGCAGAATTCACCCCTCCACTTT.

The CDR3 sequence: CASSLERAGYGYTF. The CDR3 nucleotides are TGTGCCAGCAGCTTGGAACGGGCAGGGTATGGCTACACCTTC. The gene calls are TRBV5-4 and TRBJ1-2, with a tentative D call TRBD1 (5 bases). The CDR3 runs to 14 residues. CDR1 and CDR2 (germline): SGHNT, YYREEE (reference sequence). Trimming took 0 bases from V and 5 from J, leaving 11 bases between them.

The chain links TRBV10-1 to TRBJ2-3, with D perhaps matching TRBD1 (5 bases). Germline V gives CDR1 WNHNN, CDR2 SYGVQD (reference sequence). Trimming shortened V by 6 bases and J by 1 base, and 17 bases separated the two germline ends. This CDR3 contains 16 residues. As DNA, the CDR3 is TGCGCCAGCAGCGCCCGCTTAGGGGCTGGCACAGATACGCAGTATTTT. Its translation is CASSARLGAGTDTQYF.

The sample holds one count of this clone. The gene calls are TRBV5-1 and TRBJ2-3, with D perhaps matching TRBD2 (5 bases). V lost 3 bases and J 4 bases, leaving 12 bases between the germline ends. This CDR3 is 14 amino acids long. Germline lookup yields CDR1 SGHRS and CDR2 YFSETQ. CDR3 residues: CASSYDYPPDTQYF. CDR3 nucleotide sequence: TGCGCCAGCAGCTACGACTACCCTCCAGATACGCAGTATTTT. The full variable domain, rest sourced from reference TRBV5-1 and TRBJ2-3, is KAGVTQTPRYLIKTRGQQVTLSCSPISGHRSVSWYQQTPGQGLQFLFEYFSETQRNKGNFPGRFSGRQFSNSRSEMNVSTLELGDSALYLCASSYDYPPDTQYFGPGTRLTVL.

The J gene is TRBJ2-5, the V gene TRBV9; a weak D match, TRBD1 (5 bases). The germline V gene has CDR1 SGDLS and CDR2 YYNGEE. This CDR3 has 16 residues. V shed 0 bases and J shed 2 bases, with 14 bases lying between them. The CDR3 DNA follows: TGTGCCAGCAGCGTAGCTCAGGGAAAAGGGCAAGAGACCCAGTACTTC. Translating it yields CASSVAQGKGQETQYF. The full variable domain, with the rest looked up from reference TRBV9 and TRBJ2-5, is DSGVTQTPKHLITATGQRVTLRCSPRSGDLSVYWYQQSLDQGLQFLIQYYNGEERAKGNILERFSAQQFPDLHSELNLSSLELGDSALYFCASSVAQGKGQETQYFGPGTRLLVL.

Concerning this clone: At one end, the junction sequence differs from germline, possibly due to a read error. The same CDR3 is also encoded by other DNA sequences in this sample. The chain joins TRBV9 to TRBJ1-2; D might be TRBD1 (5 bases). The CDR3 runs 14 residues. Looked up from germline, CDR1 is SGDLS and CDR2 is YYNGEE. CDR3: CASSVVGGTYGYTF. The CDR3 DNA is TGTGCTAGCAGCGTAGTTGGCGGGACCTATGGCTACACCTTC.

CDR3 in DNA: TGTGCCAGCAGCTTTAAACCGGGACAGCCAAATGAAAAACTGTTTTTT. Protein product: CASSFKPGQPNEKLFF. The chain has TRBV5-4 and TRBJ1-4, with 7 nucleotides matching TRBD1. The germline CDR1 and CDR2 sequences are SGHNT and YYREEE (reference sequence). The V and J ends lost 2 bases and 5 bases, in that order; junction bases with no gene match: 9. The CDR3 is 16 amino acids.

The rearrangement uses TRBV5-1 and TRBJ2-4, with 7 bases matching TRBD1. The V gene end was trimmed by 2 bases and the J gene end by 4 bases; junction bases not matched to a gene: 9. There are 16 residues in the CDR3. The germline CDR1 and CDR2 sequences are SGHRS and YFSETQ. The CDR3 region is CASSFGQDLIKNIQYF. The DNA for the CDR3 is TGCGCCAGCAGCTTTGGACAGGATCTTATAAAAAACATTCAGTACTTC.

The chain combines TRBV5-4 with TRBJ2-5, with D possibly TRBD1 on 6 matching bases. V lost 2 bases to trimming and J lost 1 base, with 15 bases between them. Germline values: CDR1 SGHNT, CDR2 YYREEE (reference sequence). The CDR3 consists of 16 residues. The CDR3 reads CASSFGGLGTQETQYF. The CDR3 DNA follows: TGTGCCAGCAGCTTTGGGGGCCTGGGGACCCAAGAGACCCAGTACTTC.

The chain carries TRBV27 and TRBJ2-3; possible D gene TRBD2, 6 bases. The CDR3 consists of 14 residues. Per the germline V gene, CDR1 is MNHEY and CDR2 is SMNVEV (reference sequence). The V gene lost 5 bases and the J gene lost 1 base, with 10 bases spanning the gap. The CDR3 DNA is TGTGCCAGCAGTCCCTTAGCGGGCACAGATACGCAGTATTTT. Protein product: CASSPLAGTDTQYF.

The chain has TRBV4-2 and TRBJ1-1, with D tentatively TRBD1 (6 bases). Deletions cut 1 base from V and 0 bases from J, with 9 bases between. Germline V gives CDR1 LGHNA, CDR2 YNFKEQ. The CDR3 length is 15 residues. The DNA of the CDR3 is TGTGCCAGCAGCCAAGTGGACAGATTGAACACTGAAGCTTTCTTT. Its protein product is CASSQVDRLNTEAFF.

The rearrangement links TRBV9 to TRBJ2-1; 9 bases are shared with TRBD2. CDR1 and CDR2 (germline): SGDLS, YYNGEE. V gave up 0 bases and J gave up 4 bases; unmatched junction bases: 5. The CDR3 has 16 amino acids. The CDR3 DNA reads as TGTGCCAGCAGCGTAGATAGGACTAGCGAATACAATGAGCAGTTCTTC. Its protein product is CASSVDRTSEYNEQFF.